This is a list of T cell receptor beta chains from one sample in a study of memory CD4+ T cells and cytomegalovirus serostatus. Some clones are missing from TCRdb's copy, which holds only in-frame ones; the method was immunoSEQ multiplex PCR. In the table there are just over 40,000 clones, roughly 77% of which are singletons. The sequenced material came from memory CD4+ T cells from blood. These TCRs come from an adult in good health and CMV-seronegative. Both conserved end residues are part of each CDR3. D genes are given only for firm matches. Rows give clone size only sometimes, using once, few, many, or a class for an expanded clone.

NA	TRBV5-4	TRBD1	TRBJ2-5	TGTGCCAGCAGCTTGAACAGGGGTAGGGAGACCCAGTACTTC	CASSLNRGRETQYF
NA	TRBV18	NA	TRBJ1-2	TGTGCCAGCTCACCTATAAACTATGGCTACACCTTC	CASSPINYGYTF
NA	TRBV4-1	TRBD2	TRBJ2-1	TGCGCCAGCAGCCAAGATGGCCCAGGTCGCGGGGGGTCCTACAATGAGCAGTTCTTC	CASSQDGPGRGGSYNEQFF
NA	TRBV2	NA	TRBJ1-3	TGTGCCAGCAGTAGGGAGTCTTCTGGAAACACCATATATTTT	CASSRESSGNTIYF
NA	TRBV29-1	NA	TRBJ1-3	TGCAGCGGGGGCTCTTCTGGAAACACCATATATTTT	CSGGSSGNTIYF
few	TRBV9	NA	TRBJ1-3	TGTGCCAGCAGCCAAAGCCCGGGAAACACCATATATTTT	CASSQSPGNTIYF
NA	TRBV6-5	NA	TRBJ2-7	TGTGCCAGCAGTGATTCCCCCCGCTACGAGCAGTACTTC	CASSDSPRYEQYF
once	TRBV2	TRBD1	TRBJ1-4	TGTGCCAGCAAGACCCAGGGACAGGGGGCCGAAAATGAAAAACTGTTTTTT	CASKTQGQGAENEKLFF
few	TRBV2	NA	TRBJ1-1	TGTGCCAGCAGTGAAGCGATTAATACTTCTCCGGAAGCTTTCTTT	CASSEAINTSPEAFF
NA	TRBV5-5	TRBD1	TRBJ2-5	TGTGCCAGCAACCAATTAACAGGGGGCCGGGAGACCCAGTACTTC	CASNQLTGGRETQYF
NA	TRBV7-9	TRBD1	TRBJ2-5	TGTGCCAGCCAGGACAGGGTATTCCAAGAGACCCAGTACTTC	CASQDRVFQETQYF
NA	TRBV28	NA	TRBJ1-1	TGTGCCAGCAGTCAAGGGGGGGCCCGTAAGGGTGAAGCTTTCTTT	CASSQGGARKGEAFF
NA	TRBV2	NA	TRBJ2-3	TGTGCCAGCGGCCCCCAGGGGCTTCCCACAGATACGCAGTATTTT	CASGPQGLPTDTQYF
few	TRBV18	TRBD1	TRBJ1-5	TGTGCCAGCTCACCACCGTTCGGACAGGGAGAAGGACAGCCCCAGCATTTT	CASSPPFGQGEGQPQHF
NA	TRBV5-1	NA	TRBJ2-5	TGCGCCAGCAGCTTGGCGGGGAAAGAGACCCAGTACTTC	CASSLAGKETQYF
NA	TRBV28	NA	TRBJ2-2	TGTGCCAGTCGTTCTAGGCAGGCCAACACCGGGGAGCTGTTTTTT	CASRSRQANTGELFF
NA	TRBV6-5	NA	TRBJ1-1	TGTGCCAGCAGTTACTCACTTGAGGCTCAAGCTTTCTTT	CASSYSLEAQAFF
few	TRBV7-8	NA	TRBJ1-6	TGTGCCAGCAGCTTTAGTTGGGATTCACCCCTCCACTTT	CASSFSWDSPLHF
NA	TRBV5-1	NA	TRBJ1-4	TGCGCCAGCAGCTTAAGTGGGTATGAAAAACTGTTTTTT	CASSLSGYEKLFF
NA	TRBV19	TRBD1	TRBJ1-2	TGTGCCAGTAGTATCCTACAGGGGGTCTATGGCTACACCTTC	CASSILQGVYGYTF
NA	TRBV11-3	NA	TRBJ1-6	TGTGCCAGCAGCTTAGACAGGAATTCACCCCTCCACTTT	CASSLDRNSPLHF
few	TRBV5-1	NA	TRBJ2-2	TGCGCCAGCAGCTTGGGACTGGATGCCACCGGGGAGCTGTTTTTT	CASSLGLDATGELFF
NA	TRBV27	NA	TRBJ2-3	TGTGCCAGCAGTTTATCCCTTTTAACAAGCACAGATACGCAGTATTTT	CASSLSLLTSTDTQYF
NA	TRBV10-2	NA	TRBJ1-1	TGCGCCAGCAGTGTTAGGTCGGACGTTTTTGCTTTCTTT	CASSVRSDVFAFF
NA	TRBV7-8	NA	TRBJ2-7	TGTGCCAGCAGCTTTCAGATAAACTACGAGCAGTACTTC	CASSFQINYEQYF
NA	TRBV5-1	NA	TRBJ1-1	TGCGCCAGCAGTCGAGACGGGGGAAACACTGAAGCTTTCTTT	CASSRDGGNTEAFF
NA	TRBV30	TRBD1	TRBJ2-1	TGTGCCTGGAGGGACGACAGGGCAAATGAGCAGTTCTTC	CAWRDDRANEQFF
NA	TRBV6-1	NA	TRBJ1-2	TGTGCCAGCAGCCCCTACAGGGCTGGCTACACCTTC	CASSPYRAGYTF
few	TRBV5-1	NA	TRBJ1-1	TGCGCCAGCAGCCCGATGGCAGACACTGAAGCTTTCTTT	CASSPMADTEAFF
few	TRBV28	NA	TRBJ2-1	TGTGCCAGCAGGGCCGTAGGTGAGCAGTTCTTC	CASRAVGEQFF
NA	TRBV5-6	NA	TRBJ1-5	TGTGCCAGCAGCTTCCGGGACACAAATCAGCCCCAGCATTTT	CASSFRDTNQPQHF
NA	TRBV25-1	TRBD2	TRBJ2-3	TGTGCCACGACCGCGGGGGGAACAGATACGCAGTATTTT	CATTAGGTDTQYF
NA	TRBV5-6	NA	TRBJ2-1	TGTGCCAGCAGCTTGGGGGGGAACGTAGAGTTCTTC	CASSLGGNVEFF
NA	TRBV11-1	NA	TRBJ2-2	TGTGCCAGCAGCTGGACCAGTTCCGGGGAGCTGTTTTTT	CASSWTSSGELFF
NA	TRBV4-3	NA	TRBJ2-3	TGCGCCAGCAGCCAAGAGGTAGCAGGGGGGGGAGATACGCAGTATTTT	CASSQEVAGGGDTQYF
NA	TRBV9	NA	TRBJ2-2	TGTGCCAGCAGCGTAAGGTCGAACACCGGGGAGCTGTTTTTT	CASSVRSNTGELFF
NA	TRBV11-2	NA	TRBJ2-1	TGTGCCAGCAGCCCCGGATTAAACAATGAGCAGTTCTTC	CASSPGLNNEQFF
once	TRBV7-2	NA	TRBJ1-5	TGTGCCAGCAGCTCCCAGGGTTGGCAGCCCCAGCATTTT	CASSSQGWQPQHF
NA	TRBV2	TRBD1	TRBJ1-2	TGTGCCAGCACTAAAACAGGGGGACAGGGCTACACCTTC	CASTKTGGQGYTF
NA	TRBV27	TRBD2	TRBJ2-5	TGTGCCAGCAGTTTAAGCGGGGAACCTGAGACCCAGTACTTC	CASSLSGEPETQYF
NA	TRBV19	NA	TRBJ2-5	TGTGCCAGTAAGGGTACAGGGCCGGTGGAGACCCAGTACTTC	CASKGTGPVETQYF
NA	TRBV10-2	TRBD1	TRBJ2-7	TGCGCCAGCAGTGAGTCACACAGGGGAATGGACGAGCAGTACTTC	CASSESHRGMDEQYF
NA	TRBV2	TRBD1	TRBJ2-3	TGTGCCAGCGGTCGACAGGGTTCCACAGATACGCAGTATTTT	CASGRQGSTDTQYF
NA	TRBV4-2	TRBD2	TRBJ2-1	TGTGCCAGCAGCCCCTCAATAGCGGGGGGGCGTAGTAATGAGCAGTTCTTC	CASSPSIAGGRSNEQFF
NA	TRBV19	NA	TRBJ1-3	TGTGCCAGTAGTATAGATCTACCCCGATTCGACTCTGGAAACACCATATATTTT	CASSIDLPRFDSGNTIYF
few	TRBV7-9	NA	TRBJ2-1	TGTGCCAGCAGCTTAGGAGCAAACAATGAGCAGTTCTTC	CASSLGANNEQFF
NA	TRBV6-5	NA	TRBJ2-7	TGTGCCAGCAGTTATGCGGAAGCCTACGAGCAGTACTTC	CASSYAEAYEQYF
NA	TRBV2	NA	TRBJ2-3	TGTGCCAGCCGGGACCAGGCGTCAGATACGCAGTATTTT	CASRDQASDTQYF